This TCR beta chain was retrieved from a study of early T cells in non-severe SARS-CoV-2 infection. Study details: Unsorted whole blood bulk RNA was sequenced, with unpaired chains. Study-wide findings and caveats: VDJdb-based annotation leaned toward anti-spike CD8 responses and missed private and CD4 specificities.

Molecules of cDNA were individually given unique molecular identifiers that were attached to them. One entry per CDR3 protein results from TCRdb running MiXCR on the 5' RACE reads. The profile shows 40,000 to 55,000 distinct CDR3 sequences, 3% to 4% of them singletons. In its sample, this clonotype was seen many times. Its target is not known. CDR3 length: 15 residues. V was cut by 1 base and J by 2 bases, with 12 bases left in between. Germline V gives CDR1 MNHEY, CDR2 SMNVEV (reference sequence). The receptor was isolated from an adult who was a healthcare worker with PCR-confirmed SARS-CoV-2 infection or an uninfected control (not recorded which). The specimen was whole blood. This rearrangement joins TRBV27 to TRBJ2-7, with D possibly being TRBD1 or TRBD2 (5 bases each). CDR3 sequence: CASSLYGGDTYEQYF. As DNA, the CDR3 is TGTGCCAGCAGTTTATATGGGGGAGATACCTACGAGCAGTACTTC.